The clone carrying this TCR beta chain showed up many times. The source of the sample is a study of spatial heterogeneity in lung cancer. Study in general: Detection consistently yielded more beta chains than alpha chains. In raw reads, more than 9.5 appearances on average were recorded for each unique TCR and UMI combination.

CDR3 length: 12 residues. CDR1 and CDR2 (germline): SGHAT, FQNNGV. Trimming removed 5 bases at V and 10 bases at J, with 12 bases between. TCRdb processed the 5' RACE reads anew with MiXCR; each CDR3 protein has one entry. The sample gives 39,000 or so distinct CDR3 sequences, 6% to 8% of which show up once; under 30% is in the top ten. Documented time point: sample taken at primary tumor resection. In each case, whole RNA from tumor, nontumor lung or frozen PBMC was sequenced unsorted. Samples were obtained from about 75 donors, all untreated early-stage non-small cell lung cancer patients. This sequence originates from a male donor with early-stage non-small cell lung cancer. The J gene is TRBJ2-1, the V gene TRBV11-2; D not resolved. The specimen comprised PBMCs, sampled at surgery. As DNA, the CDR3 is TGTGCCAGCAGCGCCCTTCTTTTCGAGCAGTTCTTC. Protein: CASSALLFEQFF. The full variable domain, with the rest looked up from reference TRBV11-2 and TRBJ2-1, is EAGVAQSPRYKIIEKRQSVAFWCNPISGHATLYWYQQILGQGPKLLIQFQNNGVVDDSQLPKDRFSAERLKGVDSTLKIQPAKLEDSAVYLCASSALLFEQFFGPGTRLTVL.